The 22 T cell receptor beta chains below come from one sample, sequenced in a study of blood T cell repertoires in COVID-19. Generated by immunoSEQ multiplex PCR, the TCRdb table keeps only in-frame clones and is missing some. The sample shows roughly 41,000 clones, roughly 80% of them seen only once. The specimen sequenced was peripheral blood. These TCRs come from a man between 60 and 75 years old with COVID-19, enrolled during active disease.

The CDR3 loop is CASSGRGTEYGYTF. Written as DNA, the CDR3 is TGTGCCAGCAGTGGAAGGGGGACAGAGTATGGCTACACCTTC. The chain is built from TRBV6-4 and TRBJ1-2; 7 bases are a match to TRBD1. CDR1 is MRHNA, CDR2 SNTAGT, per germline. The CDR3 is made up of 14 amino acids. Trimming cost V 4 bases and J 5 bases; bases outside gene matches: 7.

The chain combines TRBV18 with TRBJ2-2; D is possibly TRBD2 (6 bases). The CDR3 runs 17 residues. CDR1 and CDR2 (germline): KGHSH, LQKENI. Trimming stripped 2 bases from V and 0 bases from J, with 13 bases between. CDR3 DNA sequence: TGTGCCAGCTCACCAAAAGGAGGCGGGGCGAACACCGGGGAGCTGTTTTTT. Protein: CASSPKGGGANTGELFF.

This clone was counted only a few times. The rearrangement links TRBV29-1 to TRBJ1-5, with 7 bases aligning to TRBD1. This CDR3 comprises 15 residues. Per germline, CDR1 SQVTM and CDR2 ANQGSEA. J was trimmed by 2 bases and V by 7 bases; bases with no gene match: 11. The CDR3 reads CSGGTARMGNQPQHF. CDR3 in DNA: TGCAGCGGTGGGACAGCGAGGATGGGCAATCAGCCCCAGCATTTT.

This chain links TRBV6-5 with TRBJ2-3; TRBD1 is a possible D gene (5 bases). Per germline, CDR1 MNHEY and CDR2 SVGAGI. Trimming pared 8 bases from V and 1 base from J, leaving 10 bases between. This CDR3 contains 13 residues. CDR3 coding DNA: TGTGCCAGCCCCAGGGTCGGCACAGATACGCAGTATTTT. Encoded protein: CASPRVGTDTQYF.

The J gene is TRBJ1-1, the V gene TRBV11-2; no definite D call. The CDR3 sequence is 15 residues long. CDR1 and CDR2 from the germline V gene are SGHAT and FQNNGV. V lost 2 bases, J lost 1 base, and 11 bases lay in between. In DNA form, the CDR3 reads TGTGCCAGCAGCTTAACACCAGGAGGGAACACTGAAGCTTTCTTT. Translated: CASSLTPGGNTEAFF.

The V and J genes are TRBV28 and TRBJ1-5, with a possible D match to TRBD1 (5 bases). V lost 6 bases and J 6 bases, leaving 15 bases between the germline ends. The germline V gene encodes CDR1 MDHEN and CDR2 SYDVKM. The CDR3 is 14 amino acids. In DNA form, the CDR3 reads TGTGCCAGCAGAACCCTCAGGGCAGGTCAGCCCCAGCATTTT. Protein product: CASRTLRAGQPQHF.

This clone was observed a single time. The genes are TRBV2 and TRBJ1-5; tentatively, D is TRBD1 (6 bases). In germline, CDR1 is SNHLY, CDR2 FYNNEI. The germline V and J ends were trimmed by 8 bases and 0 bases, with 11 bases remaining between them. The CDR3 is made up of 14 amino acids. CDR3 DNA sequence: TGTGCCAGCCAGGACAGCCATAGCAATCAGCCCCAGCATTTT. It encodes CASQDSHSNQPQHF.

The V gene is TRBV7-9, the J gene TRBJ1-1; 7 nucleotides match TRBD1. This CDR3 spans 13 amino acids. Germline loops: CDR1 SEHNR, CDR2 FQNEAQ (reference sequence). V was pared by 7 bases and J by 4 bases, with 6 bases of the junction left unmatched. CDR3 residues: CASTSGGSTEAFF. In nucleotides, the CDR3 is TGTGCCAGCACCTCAGGGGGAAGCACTGAAGCTTTCTTT.

This sequence joins TRBV6-1 and TRBJ1-6; D uncertain. The CDR3 loop spans 14 amino acids. Germline assignment: CDR1 MNHNS and CDR2 SASEGT. Trimming removed 3 bases from V and 7 bases from J, with 10 bases in between. CDR3 in amino acids: CASSDDGLNSPLHF. CDR3 coding DNA: TGTGCCAGCAGTGACGACGGGTTAAATTCACCCCTCCACTTT.

The V call is TRBV3-1 (or the pseudogene TRBV3-2), the J call TRBJ1-2, with 8 bases aligning to TRBD1. Germline values: CDR1 LGHDT, CDR2 YNNKEL (reference sequence). The CDR3 is 13 amino acids. Trimming at V came to 1 base and at J to 6 bases, leaving 1 base not matched to a gene. In DNA form, the CDR3 reads TGTGCCAGCAGCCAAGGGACAGGGCATGGCTACACCTTC. Residues: CASSQGTGHGYTF.

V usage is TRBV3-1 (or the pseudogene TRBV3-2) and J usage is TRBJ1-3; D not resolved. This CDR3 comprises 16 residues. CDR1 and CDR2 (germline): LGHDT, YNNKEL (reference sequence). V was clipped by 5 bases and J by 2 bases, with 16 bases between them. CDR3 sequence: CASSSSSGRTGNTIYF. The CDR3 nucleotides are TGTGCCAGCAGCTCCTCTAGCGGCCGTACTGGAAACACCATATATTTT.

This clone showed up just a few times. This sequence joins TRBV4-1 and TRBJ2-3; maybe TRBD2 (6 bases). V was trimmed by 0 bases and J by 11 bases, leaving 12 bases between them. The CDR3 totals 13 residues. Germline CDR1 is MGHRA and CDR2 is YSYEKL. CDR3: CASSQDPRDQQYF. CDR3 nucleotides: TGCGCCAGCAGCCAAGATCCGCGGGATCAGCAGTATTTT.

This rearrangement joins TRBV20-1 to TRBJ2-7, with a tentative D call TRBD2 (5 bases). The CDR3 has 12 amino acids. Germline V gene data show CDR1 as DFQATT and CDR2 as SNEGSKA (reference sequence). The ends were cut back, 6 bases at V and 2 bases at J, with 11 bases in the middle. Here the CDR3 DNA reads TGCAGTGCCAGTAGCGTAACCTACGAGCAGTACTTC. This sequence encodes CSASSVTYEQYF.

This sequence joins TRBV25-1 and TRBJ2-2; possible D gene TRBD1, 6 bases. Germline CDR1 reads MGHDK; CDR2 reads SYGVNS. The CDR3 covers 14 residues. V dropped 4 bases and J dropped 3 bases, with 9 bases sitting between them. The CDR3 DNA sequence: TGTGCCAGCAGTGGGGACACGGACACCGGGGAGCTGTTTTTT. This encodes CASSGDTDTGELFF.

The V gene is TRBV7-2, the J gene TRBJ1-1; tentative D call: TRBD1 (5 bases). Germline CDR1 is SGHTA and CDR2 is FQGNSA. V shed 4 bases and J shed 0 bases, with 9 bases lying between them. The CDR3 contains 14 residues. CDR3 nucleotides: TGTGCCAGCAGCTCCGCAGGGATGAACACTGAAGCTTTCTTT. Its translation is CASSSAGMNTEAFF.

The CDR3 region is CASSPARSTSTDTQYF. In DNA form, the CDR3 reads TGTGCCAGCAGCCCGGCGAGGAGTACTAGCACAGATACGCAGTATTTT. This chain connects TRBV9 to TRBJ2-3; no reliable D call. CDR1 is SGDLS and CDR2 is YYNGEE in the germline V gene. The length of the CDR3 is 16 residues. V gave up 4 bases and J gave up 0 bases, with 15 bases separating them.

V and J are TRBV5-6 and TRBJ2-2; D might be TRBD2 (5 bases). Trimming stripped 2 bases from V and 4 bases from J, with 9 bases between. Looked up from germline, CDR1 is SGHDT and CDR2 is YYEEEE. The CDR3 extends over 14 amino acids. The CDR3 DNA reads as TGTGCCAGCAGCTTTGGAGGAGGCACCGGGGAGCTGTTTTTT. It encodes CASSFGGGTGELFF.

V usage is TRBV24-1 and J usage is TRBJ2-2; D is unclear. The CDR3 has 14 residues. Germline CDR1 reads KGHDR; CDR2 reads SFDVKD. Trimming left V 5 bases short and J 5 bases short, with 11 bases between. CDR3 region: CATSAGRQTGELFF. The CDR3 DNA reads TGTGCCACCAGTGCCGGCAGGCAAACCGGGGAGCTGTTTTTT.

The genes are TRBV4-2 and TRBJ2-7; 7 bases align to TRBD1. The CDR3 has 14 residues. Trimming removed 1 base from V and 2 bases from J; junction bases left unmatched: 2. The germline V gene encodes CDR1 LGHNA and CDR2 YNFKEQ. The CDR3 bases are TGTGCCAGCAGCCAAGGGGACAGTGCCTACGAGCAGTACTTC. Protein: CASSQGDSAYEQYF.

The chain employs TRBV21-1 and TRBJ1-3; the D call TRBD1 from the table was never checked on the DNA. TRBV21-1 is reported as a pseudogene. The CDR3 runs 18 residues. CDR3 nucleotides: TGTGCCAGCAGCAACGTGACAGGCCCCCAAAAATCTGGAAACACCATATATTTT. Its protein is CASSNVTGPQKSGNTIYF.

The V gene is TRBV19, the J gene TRBJ1-5; D is ambiguous. This CDR3 spans 13 amino acids. Germline lookup yields CDR1 LNHDA and CDR2 SQIVND (reference sequence). V was cut by 1 base and J by 7 bases, with 8 bases left in between. The DNA for the CDR3 is TGTGCCAGTAGTATAGTTCCGGGGCAGCCCCAGCATTTT. It specifies CASSIVPGQPQHF. The variable domain in full, completed from reference TRBV19 and TRBJ1-5, reads DGGITQSPKYLFRKEGQNVTLSCEQNLNHDAMYWYRQDPGQGLRLIYYSQIVNDFQKGDIAEGYSVSREKKESFPLTVTSAQKNPTAFYLCASSIVPGQPQHFGDGTRLSIL.

The chain employs TRBV27 and TRBJ1-1; 11 bases are a match to TRBD1. V was pared by 5 bases and J by 4 bases, with 3 bases of the junction left unmatched. This CDR3 has 14 amino acids. CDR1 is MNHEY and CDR2 is SMNVEV in the germline V gene (reference sequence). The CDR3 DNA follows: TGTGCCAGCAGTCGGGACAGGGGGACCACTGAAGCTTTCTTT. It encodes CASSRDRGTTEAFF.